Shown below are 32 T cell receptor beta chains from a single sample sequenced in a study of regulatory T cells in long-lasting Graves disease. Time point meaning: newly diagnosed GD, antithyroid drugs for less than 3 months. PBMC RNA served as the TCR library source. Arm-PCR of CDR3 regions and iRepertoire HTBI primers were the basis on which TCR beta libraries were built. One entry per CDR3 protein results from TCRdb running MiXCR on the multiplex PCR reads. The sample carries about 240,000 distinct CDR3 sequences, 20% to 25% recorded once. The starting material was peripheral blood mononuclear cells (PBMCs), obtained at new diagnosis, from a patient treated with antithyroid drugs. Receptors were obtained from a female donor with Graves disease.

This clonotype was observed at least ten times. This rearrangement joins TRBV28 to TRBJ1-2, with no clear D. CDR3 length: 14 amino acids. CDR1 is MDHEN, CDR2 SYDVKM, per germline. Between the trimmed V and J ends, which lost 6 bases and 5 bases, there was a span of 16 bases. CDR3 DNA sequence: TGTGCCAGCAGATCCCCGACACTTACTTATGGCTACACCTTC. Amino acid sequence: CASRSPTLTYGYTF.

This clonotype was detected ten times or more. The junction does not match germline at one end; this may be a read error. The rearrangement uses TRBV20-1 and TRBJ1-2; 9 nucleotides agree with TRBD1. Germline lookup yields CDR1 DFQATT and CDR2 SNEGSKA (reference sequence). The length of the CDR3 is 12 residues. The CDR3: CSAGTGLYDYTF. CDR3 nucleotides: TGCAGTGCTGGGACAGGGTTATATGACTACACCTTC.

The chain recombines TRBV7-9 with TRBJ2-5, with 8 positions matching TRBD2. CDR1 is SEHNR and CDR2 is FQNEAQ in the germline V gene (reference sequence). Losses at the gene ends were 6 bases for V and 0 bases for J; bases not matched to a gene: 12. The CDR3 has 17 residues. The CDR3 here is CASSLRGGSGDQETQYF. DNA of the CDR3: TGTGCCAGCAGTTTACGCGGCGGTAGCGGGGACCAAGAGACCCAGTACTTC.

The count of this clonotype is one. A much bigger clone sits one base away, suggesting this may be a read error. The DNA for the CDR3 is TGTGCCAGCAGTTTGGGGGAGACAGATGGCTACACCTTC. Protein sequence: CASSLGETDGYTF. This sequence joins TRBV6-9 and TRBJ1-2, with D possibly matching TRBD1 (5 bases). V was shortened by 4 bases and J by 6 bases, with 12 bases between the two germline ends. This CDR3 is 13 amino acids long. Germline V lookup: CDR1 MNHGY, CDR2 SVAAGI.

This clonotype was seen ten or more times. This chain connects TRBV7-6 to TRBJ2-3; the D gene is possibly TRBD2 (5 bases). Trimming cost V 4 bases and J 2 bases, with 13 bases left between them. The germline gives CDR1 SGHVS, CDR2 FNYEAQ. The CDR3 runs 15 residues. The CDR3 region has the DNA TGTGCCAGCAGCTATGACACCGGGGTCACAGATACGCAGTATTTT. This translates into CASSYDTGVTDTQYF.

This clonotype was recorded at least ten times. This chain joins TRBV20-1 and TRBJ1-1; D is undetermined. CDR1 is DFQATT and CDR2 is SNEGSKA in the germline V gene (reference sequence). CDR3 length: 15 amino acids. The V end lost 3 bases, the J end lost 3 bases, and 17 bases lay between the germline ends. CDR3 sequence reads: CSASPVEGRDTEAFF. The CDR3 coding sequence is TGCAGTGCTAGCCCTGTGGAGGGCCGAGACACTGAAGCTTTCTTT.

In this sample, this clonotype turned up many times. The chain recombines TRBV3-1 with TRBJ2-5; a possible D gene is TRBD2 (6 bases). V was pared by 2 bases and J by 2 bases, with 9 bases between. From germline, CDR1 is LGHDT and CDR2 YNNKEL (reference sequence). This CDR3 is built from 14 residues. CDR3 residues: CASSQWGGQETQYF. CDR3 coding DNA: TGTGCCAGCAGCCAATGGGGAGGTCAAGAGACCCAGTACTTC.

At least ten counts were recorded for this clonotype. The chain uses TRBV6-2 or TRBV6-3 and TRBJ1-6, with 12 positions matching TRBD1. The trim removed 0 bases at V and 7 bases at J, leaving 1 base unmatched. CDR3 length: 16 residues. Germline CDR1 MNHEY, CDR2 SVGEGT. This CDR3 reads CASSYSGTGGNSPLHF. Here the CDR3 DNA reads TGTGCCAGCAGTTACTCAGGGACAGGGGGCAATTCACCCCTCCACTTT.

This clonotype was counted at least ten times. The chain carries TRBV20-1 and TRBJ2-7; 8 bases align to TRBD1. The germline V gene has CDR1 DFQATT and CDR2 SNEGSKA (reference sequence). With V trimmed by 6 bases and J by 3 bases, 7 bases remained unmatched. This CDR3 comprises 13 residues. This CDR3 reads CSARTGNDYEQYF. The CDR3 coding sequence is TGCAGTGCGCGGACAGGGAACGACTACGAGCAGTACTTC.

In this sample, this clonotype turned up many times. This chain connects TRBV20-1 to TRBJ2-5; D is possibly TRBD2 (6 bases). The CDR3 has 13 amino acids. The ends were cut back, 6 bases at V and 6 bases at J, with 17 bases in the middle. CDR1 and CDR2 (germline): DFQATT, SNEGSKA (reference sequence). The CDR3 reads CSAPGTHDKTQYF. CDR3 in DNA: TGCAGTGCCCCCGGGACTCATGATAAGACCCAGTACTTC.

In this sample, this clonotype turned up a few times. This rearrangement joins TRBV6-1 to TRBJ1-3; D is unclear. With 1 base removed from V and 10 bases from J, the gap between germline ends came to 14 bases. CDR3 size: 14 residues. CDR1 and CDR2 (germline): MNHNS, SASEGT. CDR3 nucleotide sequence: TGTGCCAGCAGTGAAGAAGGCCGATATCTAACCATATATTTT. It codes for CASSEEGRYLTIYF.

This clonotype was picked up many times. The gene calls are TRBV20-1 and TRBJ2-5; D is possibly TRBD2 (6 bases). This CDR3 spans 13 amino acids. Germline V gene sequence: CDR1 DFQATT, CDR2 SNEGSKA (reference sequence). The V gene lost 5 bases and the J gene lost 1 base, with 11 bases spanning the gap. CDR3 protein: CSAYRDSQETQYF. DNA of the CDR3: TGCAGTGCTTACCGGGACTCCCAAGAGACCCAGTACTTC.

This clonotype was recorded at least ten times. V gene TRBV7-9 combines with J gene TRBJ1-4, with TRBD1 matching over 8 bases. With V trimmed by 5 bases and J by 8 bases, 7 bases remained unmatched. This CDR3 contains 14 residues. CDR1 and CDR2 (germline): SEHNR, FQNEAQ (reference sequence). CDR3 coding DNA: TGTGCCAGCAGCAAGGACAGGGAGGGCGAAAAACTGTTTTTT. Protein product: CASSKDREGEKLFF.

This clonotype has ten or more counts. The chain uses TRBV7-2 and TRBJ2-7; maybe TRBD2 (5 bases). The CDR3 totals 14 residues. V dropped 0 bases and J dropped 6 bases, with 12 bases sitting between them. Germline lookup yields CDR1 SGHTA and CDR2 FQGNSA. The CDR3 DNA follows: TGTGCCAGCAGCTTAGCAGCGGATTTAGTCGAGCAGTACTTC. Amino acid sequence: CASSLAADLVEQYF. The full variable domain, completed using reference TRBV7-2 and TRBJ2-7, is GAGVSQSPSNKVTEKGKDVELRCDPISGHTALYWYRQSLGQGLEFLIYFQGNSAPDKSGLPSDRFSAERTGGSVSTLTIQRTQQEDSAVYLCASSLAADLVEQYFGPGTRLTVT.

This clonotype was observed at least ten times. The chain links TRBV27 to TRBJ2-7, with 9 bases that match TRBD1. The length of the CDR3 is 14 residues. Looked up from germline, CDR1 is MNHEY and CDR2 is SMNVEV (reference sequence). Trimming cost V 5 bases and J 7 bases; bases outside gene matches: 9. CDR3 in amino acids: CASSPRDRDWEQYF. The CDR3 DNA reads TGTGCCAGCAGTCCGCGGGACAGGGACTGGGAGCAGTACTTC.

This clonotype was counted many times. Here the CDR3 DNA reads TGCAGTGCCAGACCACTAGCGGGGGGTGAGCAGTTCTTC. This gives the protein CSARPLAGGEQFF. The chain links TRBV20-1 to TRBJ2-1, with 12 bases that match TRBD2. J gave up 9 bases and V 6 bases, and 6 bases lay outside the gene matches. Germline lookup yields CDR1 DFQATT and CDR2 SNEGSKA (reference sequence). The CDR3 totals 13 residues.

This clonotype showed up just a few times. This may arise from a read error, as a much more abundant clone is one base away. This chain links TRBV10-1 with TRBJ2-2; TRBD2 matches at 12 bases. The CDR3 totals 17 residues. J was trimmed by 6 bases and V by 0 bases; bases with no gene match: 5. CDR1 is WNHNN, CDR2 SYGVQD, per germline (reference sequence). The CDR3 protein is CASSESTSGRHAGELFF. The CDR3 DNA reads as TGCGCCAGCAGTGAGTCGACTAGCGGGAGACACGCCGGGGAGCTGTTTTTT.

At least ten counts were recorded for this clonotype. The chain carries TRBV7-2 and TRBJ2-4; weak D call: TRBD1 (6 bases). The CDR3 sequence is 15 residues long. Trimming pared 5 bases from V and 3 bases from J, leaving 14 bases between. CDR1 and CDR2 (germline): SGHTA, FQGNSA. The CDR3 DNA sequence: TGTGCCAGCAGCGATACGGGACACAACAAAAACATTCAGTACTTC. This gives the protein CASSDTGHNKNIQYF.

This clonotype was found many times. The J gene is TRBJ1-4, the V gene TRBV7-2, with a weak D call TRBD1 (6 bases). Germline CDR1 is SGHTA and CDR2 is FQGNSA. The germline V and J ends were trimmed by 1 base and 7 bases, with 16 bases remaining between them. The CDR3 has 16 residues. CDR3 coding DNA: TGTGCCAGCAGCTTAGGTCGGCAGGGGTCGGGTGAAAAACTGTTTTTT. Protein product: CASSLGRQGSGEKLFF.

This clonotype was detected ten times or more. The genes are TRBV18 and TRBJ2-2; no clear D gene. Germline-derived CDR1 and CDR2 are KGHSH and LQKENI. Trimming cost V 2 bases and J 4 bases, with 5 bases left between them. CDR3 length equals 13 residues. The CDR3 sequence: CASSPEATGELFF. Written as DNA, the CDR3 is TGTGCCAGCTCACCAGAGGCCACCGGGGAGCTGTTTTTT.

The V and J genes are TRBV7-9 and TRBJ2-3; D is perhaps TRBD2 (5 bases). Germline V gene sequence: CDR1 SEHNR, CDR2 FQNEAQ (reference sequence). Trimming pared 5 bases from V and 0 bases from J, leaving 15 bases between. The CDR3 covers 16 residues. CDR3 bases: TGTGCCAGCAGCCCAGCCAAGGGCGGGAGCACAGATACGCAGTATTTT. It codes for CASSPAKGGSTDTQYF. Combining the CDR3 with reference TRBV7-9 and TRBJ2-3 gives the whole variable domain DTGVSQNPRHKITKRGQNVTFRCDPISEHNRLYWYRQTLGQGPEFLTYFQNEAQLEKSRLLSDRFSAERPKGSFSTLEIQRTEQGDSAMYLCASSPAKGGSTDTQYFGPGTRLTVL.

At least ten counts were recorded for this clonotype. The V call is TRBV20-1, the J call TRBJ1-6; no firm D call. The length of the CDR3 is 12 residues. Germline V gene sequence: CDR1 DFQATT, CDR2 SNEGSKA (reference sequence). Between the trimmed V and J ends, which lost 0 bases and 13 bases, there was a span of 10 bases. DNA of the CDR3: TGCAGTGCTAGAGATGAGTCGGGCCCCCTCCACTTT. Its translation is CSARDESGPLHF.

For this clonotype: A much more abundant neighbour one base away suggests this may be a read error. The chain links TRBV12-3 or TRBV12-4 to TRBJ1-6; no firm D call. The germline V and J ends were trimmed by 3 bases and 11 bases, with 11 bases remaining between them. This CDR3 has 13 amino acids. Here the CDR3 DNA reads TGTGCCAGCAGTTTCTTATTGGGTCCACCCCTCCACTTT. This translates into CASSFLLGPPLHF.

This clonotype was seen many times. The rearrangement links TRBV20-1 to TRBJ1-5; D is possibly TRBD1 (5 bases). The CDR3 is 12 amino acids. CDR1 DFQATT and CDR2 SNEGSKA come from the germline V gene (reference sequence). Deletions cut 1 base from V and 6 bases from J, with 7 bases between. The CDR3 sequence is CSARGGVQPQHF. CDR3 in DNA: TGCAGTGCTAGAGGGGGGGTTCAGCCCCAGCATTTT.

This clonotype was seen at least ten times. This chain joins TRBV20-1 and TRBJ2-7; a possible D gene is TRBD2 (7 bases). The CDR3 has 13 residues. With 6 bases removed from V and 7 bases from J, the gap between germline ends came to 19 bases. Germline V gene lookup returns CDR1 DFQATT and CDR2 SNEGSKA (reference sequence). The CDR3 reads CSANLKGEGEQYF. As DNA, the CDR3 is TGCAGTGCCAATCTTAAGGGGGAGGGTGAGCAGTACTTC.

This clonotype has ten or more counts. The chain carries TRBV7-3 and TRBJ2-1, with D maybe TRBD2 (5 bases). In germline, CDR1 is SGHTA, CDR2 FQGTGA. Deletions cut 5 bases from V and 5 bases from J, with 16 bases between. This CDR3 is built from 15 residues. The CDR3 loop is CASSPEGPRNNEQFF. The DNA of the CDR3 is TGTGCCAGCAGCCCTGAGGGTCCCCGGAACAATGAGCAGTTCTTC.

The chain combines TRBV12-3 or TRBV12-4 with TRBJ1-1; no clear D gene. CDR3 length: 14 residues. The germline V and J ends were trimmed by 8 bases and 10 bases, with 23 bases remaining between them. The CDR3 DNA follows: TGTGCCAGCGTCAGTACGGCCTCAAAGTTTCCAGCTTTCTTT. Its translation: CASVSTASKFPAFF.

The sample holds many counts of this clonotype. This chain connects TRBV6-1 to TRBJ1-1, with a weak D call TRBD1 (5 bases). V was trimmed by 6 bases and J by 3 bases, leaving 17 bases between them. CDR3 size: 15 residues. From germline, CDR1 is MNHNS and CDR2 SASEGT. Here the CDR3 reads CASRHTDTGDTEAFF. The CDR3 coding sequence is TGTGCCAGCAGACATACGGACACTGGGGACACTGAAGCTTTCTTT.

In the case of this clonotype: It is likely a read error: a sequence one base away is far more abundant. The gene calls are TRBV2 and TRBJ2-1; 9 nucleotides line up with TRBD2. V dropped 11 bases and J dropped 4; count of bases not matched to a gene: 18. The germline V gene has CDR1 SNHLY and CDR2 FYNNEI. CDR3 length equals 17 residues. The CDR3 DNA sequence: TGTGCCGCCAGTGACAGCGGACTAGCGCGAGGATACAATGAGCAGTTCTTC. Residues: CAASDSGLARGYNEQFF.

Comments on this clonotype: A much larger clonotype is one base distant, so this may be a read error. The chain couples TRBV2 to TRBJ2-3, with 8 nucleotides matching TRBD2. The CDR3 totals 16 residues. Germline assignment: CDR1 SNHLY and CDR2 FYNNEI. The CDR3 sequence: CASSQEGLGHSDTQYF. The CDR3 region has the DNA TGCGCCAGCAGCCAAGAGGGACTAGGGCACTCAGATACGCAGTATTTT.

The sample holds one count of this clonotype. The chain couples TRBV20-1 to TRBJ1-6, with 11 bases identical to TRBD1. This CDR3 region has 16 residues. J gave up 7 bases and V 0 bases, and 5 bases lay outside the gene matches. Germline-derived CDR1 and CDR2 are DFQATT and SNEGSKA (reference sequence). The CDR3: CSARDWGQGGNSPLHF. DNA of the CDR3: TGCAGTGCTAGAGATTGGGGACAGGGGGGGAATTCACCCCTCCACTTT.

The CDR3 nucleotides are TGTGCCAGCAGCGTAGGGTGGGGGCGCATCTATGGCTACACCTTC. This encodes CASSVGWGRIYGYTF. V and J are TRBV9 and TRBJ1-2; a weak D match, TRBD1 (6 bases). In germline, CDR1 is SGDLS, CDR2 YYNGEE. Trimming pared 0 bases from V and 4 bases from J, leaving 13 bases between. The CDR3 has 15 residues.